This TCR beta chain was observed in a study of radiotherapy plus CTLA-4 blockade in lung cancer (dated by TCRdb to about 2018). In terms of the full investigation: Among the enrolled patients, 18% had an objective response, and less than 40% reached disease control. The study at large found these results: Early dynamic changes in blood T cell clones, together with increased serum interferon-beta after radiation, were reported as the strongest predictors of response. TCR clones derived from tumors expanded in peripheral blood after treatment with radiotherapy and ipilimumab.

CDR3 length: 15 amino acids, cysteine to phenylalanine. Just the 45-base CDR3 DNA is kept, in frame starting at base 1. V and J are truncated by 5 bases and 4 bases respectively, leaving an intervening sequence of 15 bases. CDR1 and CDR2 (SGHVS, FQNEAQ) derive from the germline V gene. Libraries were built with the immunoSEQ multiplex PCR assay. What TCRdb holds here is the immuneACCESS table cut down to in-frame rearrangements. Part of the clones is not present; checked against another copy, under half of the missing clones reflect an unresolved V gene, and the others are unexplained. The sample profile shows 90,000 to 100,000 clones; around 84% of them were found once. Around 25% of the sample is taken by the ten largest. As to this clone: Its antigen is currently not known. Base qualities are not provided; no much larger clone lies one nucleotide away.

The study evaluated CTLA-4 blockade (ipilimumab) given together with focal radiation therapy in patients who had chemo-refractory metastatic non-small-cell lung cancer. The chain couples TRBV7-8 to TRBJ1-5; the D gene identity is not certain. Sequencing was performed on peripheral blood, taken from a patient treated with radiotherapy plus ipilimumab. This receptor was obtained from a human donor with non-small cell lung cancer that progressed on radiotherapy plus ipilimumab. The nucleotides read TGTGCCAGCAGCCTGCGACATGAACCAAATCAGCCCCAGCATTTT. Its product reads: CASSLRHEPNQPQHF.